This T cell receptor (beta chain) was recorded in a study of blood T cells in healthy people across ages. A sample-barcoded 5' primer and a J-beta primer mix were used in a second PCR of about 6 to 11 cycles. Using its own MiXCR run on the 5' RACE reads, TCRdb lists one record per CDR3 protein. The sample contains around 710,000 distinct CDR3 sequences, around 40% of which appear only once. Per germline, CDR1 SQVTM and CDR2 ANQGSEA. V lost 7 bases and J lost 12, with 22 bases in between. The CDR3 has 13 amino acids. This clonotype occurred many times. The V call is TRBV29-1, the J call TRBJ2-1, with D possibly TRBD1 on 6 matching bases. This sequence was found in a woman aged 55-70 years in good health. The sequenced sample was blood. CDR3 sequence reads: CSAEHRELQGQFF. CDR3 DNA sequence: TGCAGCGCCGAGCACAGGGAGTTACAAGGGCAGTTCTTC.